This T cell receptor (beta chain) was recovered during a study of radiotherapy plus CTLA-4 blockade in lung cancer. As for the study in general: Overall, about 19% of patients showed an objective response, while 25% to 35% attained disease control.

Study-wide results and caveats: Alongside interferon-beta, early blood T cell clone dynamics were reportedly the best predictor of response. Blood TCR clones of tumor origin expanded after radiotherapy plus ipilimumab.

Points on this clone: The antigen remains unidentified.

Assay: immunoSEQ multiplex PCR; the TCRdb copy retains only in-frame clones and omits some. Here the sample spans 65,000 to 90,000 clones, about nine tenths being singletons. Germline V gives CDR1 SGDLS, CDR2 YYNGEE. Trimming shortened V by 0 bases and J by 8 bases, and 18 bases separated the two germline ends. CDR3 length: 16 amino acids. CTLA-4 blockade using ipilimumab, together with focal radiation, was received by patients with chemo-refractory metastatic non-small-cell lung cancer. Sequences were derived from peripheral blood, sampled from a patient treated with radiotherapy plus ipilimumab. This clonotype was sampled from a human donor with non-small cell lung cancer that progressed on radiotherapy plus ipilimumab. The J gene is TRBJ2-1, the V gene TRBV9; D may be TRBD1 (6 bases). CDR3 sequence: CASSVGGTGLSYEQFF. In DNA, the CDR3 is TGTGCCAGCAGCGTAGGCGGCACAGGGCTATCGTATGAGCAGTTCTTC.